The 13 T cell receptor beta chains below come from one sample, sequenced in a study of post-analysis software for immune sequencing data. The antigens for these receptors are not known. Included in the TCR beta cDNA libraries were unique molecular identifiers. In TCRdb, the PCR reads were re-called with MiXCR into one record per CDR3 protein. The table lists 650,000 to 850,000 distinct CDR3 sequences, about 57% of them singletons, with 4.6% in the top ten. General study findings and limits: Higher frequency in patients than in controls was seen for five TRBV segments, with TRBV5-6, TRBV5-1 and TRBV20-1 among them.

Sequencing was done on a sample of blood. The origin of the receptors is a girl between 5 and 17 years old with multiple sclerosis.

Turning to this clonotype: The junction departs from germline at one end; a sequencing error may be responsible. The CDR3 protein is CASSLAASYNEQFF. CDR3 sequence (DNA): TGTGCCAGCAGTCTAGCGGCCTCCTACAATGAGCAGTTCTTC. The chain carries TRBV12-3 or TRBV12-4 and TRBJ2-1; 7 bases fit TRBD2. The CDR3 contains 14 residues.

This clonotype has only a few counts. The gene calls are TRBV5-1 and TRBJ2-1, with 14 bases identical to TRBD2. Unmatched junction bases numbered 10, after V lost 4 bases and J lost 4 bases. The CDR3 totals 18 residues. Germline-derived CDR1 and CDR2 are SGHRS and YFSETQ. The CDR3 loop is CASSLLRLAGGQYNEQFF. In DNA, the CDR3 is TGCGCCAGCAGCCTTCTCCGACTAGCGGGAGGGCAGTACAATGAGCAGTTCTTC.

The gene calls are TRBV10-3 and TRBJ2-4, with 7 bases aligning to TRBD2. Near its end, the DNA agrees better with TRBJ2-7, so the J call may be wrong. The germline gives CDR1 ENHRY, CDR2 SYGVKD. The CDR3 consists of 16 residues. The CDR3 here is CAISGTSALFSYEQYF. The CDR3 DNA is TGTGCCATCAGTGGTACTAGCGCCCTATTCTCCTACGAGCAGTACTTC.

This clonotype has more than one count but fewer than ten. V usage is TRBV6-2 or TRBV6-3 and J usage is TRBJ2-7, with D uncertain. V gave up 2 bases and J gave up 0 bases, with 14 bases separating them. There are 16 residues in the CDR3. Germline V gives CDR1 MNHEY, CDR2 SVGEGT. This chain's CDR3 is CASSYIRRSISYEQYF. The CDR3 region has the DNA TGTGCCAGCAGTTACATTAGAAGATCGATCTCCTACGAGCAGTACTTC.

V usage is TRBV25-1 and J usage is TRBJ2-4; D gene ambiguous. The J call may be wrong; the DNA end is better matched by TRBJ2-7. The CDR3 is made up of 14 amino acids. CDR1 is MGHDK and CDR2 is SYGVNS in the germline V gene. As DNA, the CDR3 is TGTGCCAGTAGCCTCCCCCAGCGACCCTACGAGCAGTACTTC. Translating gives CASSLPQRPYEQYF.

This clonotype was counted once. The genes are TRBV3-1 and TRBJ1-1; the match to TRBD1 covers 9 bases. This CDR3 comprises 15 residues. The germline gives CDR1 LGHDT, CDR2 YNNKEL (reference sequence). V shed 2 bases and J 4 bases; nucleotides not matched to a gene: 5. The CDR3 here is CASSQTGGVGTEAFF. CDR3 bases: TGTGCCAGCAGCCAAACAGGGGGCGTCGGCACTGAAGCTTTCTTT. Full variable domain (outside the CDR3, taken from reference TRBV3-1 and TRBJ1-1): DTAVSQTPKYLVTQMGNDKSIKCEQNLGHDTMYWYKQDSKKFLKIMFSYNNKELIINETVPNRFSPKSPDKAHLNLHINSLELGDSAVYFCASSQTGGVGTEAFFGQGTRLTVV.

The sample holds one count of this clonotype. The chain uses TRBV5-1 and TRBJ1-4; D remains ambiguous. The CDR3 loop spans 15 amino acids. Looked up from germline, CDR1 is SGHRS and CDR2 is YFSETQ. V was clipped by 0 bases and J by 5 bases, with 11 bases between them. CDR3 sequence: CASSLANGINEKLFF. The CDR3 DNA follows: TGCGCCAGCAGCTTGGCCAATGGAATCAATGAAAAACTGTTTTTT.

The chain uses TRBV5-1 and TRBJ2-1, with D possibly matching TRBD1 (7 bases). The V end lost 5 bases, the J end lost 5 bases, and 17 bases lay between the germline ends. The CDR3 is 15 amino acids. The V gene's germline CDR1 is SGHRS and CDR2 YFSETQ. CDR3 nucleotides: TGCGCCAGCAGTTTACAGGGGACTTACAACAATGAGCAGTTCTTC. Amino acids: CASSLQGTYNNEQFF.

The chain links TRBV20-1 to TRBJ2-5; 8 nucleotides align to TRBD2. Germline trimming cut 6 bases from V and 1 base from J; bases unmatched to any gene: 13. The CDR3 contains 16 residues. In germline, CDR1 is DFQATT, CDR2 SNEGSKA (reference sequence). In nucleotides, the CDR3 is TGCAGTGCGCCCCGGGGAGCGGGGGAACCCCAAGAGACCCAGTACTTC. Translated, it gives CSAPRGAGEPQETQYF.

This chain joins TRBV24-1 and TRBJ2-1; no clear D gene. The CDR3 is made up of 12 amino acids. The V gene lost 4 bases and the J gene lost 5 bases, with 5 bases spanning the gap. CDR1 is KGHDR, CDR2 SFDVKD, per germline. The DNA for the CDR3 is TGTGCCACCAGTGAGTCCAACAATGAGCAGTTCTTC. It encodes CATSESNNEQFF.

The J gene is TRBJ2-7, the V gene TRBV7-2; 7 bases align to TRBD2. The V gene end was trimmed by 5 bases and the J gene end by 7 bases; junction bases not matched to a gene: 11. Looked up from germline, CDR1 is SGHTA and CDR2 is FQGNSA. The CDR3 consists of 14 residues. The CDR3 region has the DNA TGTGCCAGCAGCCCAACTAGCGTGGGTGGTGAGCAGTACTTC. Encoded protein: CASSPTSVGGEQYF.

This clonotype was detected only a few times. For the CDR3, the DNA is TGCAGTGCTGTGGGGGAGAACAATGAGCAGTTCTTC. Translated: CSAVGENNEQFF. The chain links TRBV20-1 to TRBJ2-1; the D call may be TRBD1 or TRBD2 (5 bases each). Germline V lookup: CDR1 DFQATT, CDR2 SNEGSKA (reference sequence). The V end lost 5 bases, the J end lost 5 bases, and 10 bases lay between the germline ends. The CDR3 is 12 amino acids.

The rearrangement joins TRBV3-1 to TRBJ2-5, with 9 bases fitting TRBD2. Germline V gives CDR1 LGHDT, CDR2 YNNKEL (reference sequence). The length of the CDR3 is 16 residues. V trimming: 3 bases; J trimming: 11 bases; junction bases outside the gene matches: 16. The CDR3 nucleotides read TGTGCCAGCAGCCATTATTGGGCTAGCGGGAATGGGGAGCAGTACTTC. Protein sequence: CASSHYWASGNGEQYF.